Shown below are 7 T cell receptor beta chains from a single sample sequenced in a study of blood T cell repertoires in COVID-19. Some clones are missing from TCRdb's copy, which holds only in-frame ones; the method was immunoSEQ multiplex PCR. The sample consists of 150,000 to 200,000 clones, more than 70% of them appearing once. The sample consisted of PBMCs or T cells enriched from blood (not recorded which). All receptors come from a woman aged 25 to 39 who had recovered from COVID-19.

The J gene is TRBJ2-6, the V gene TRBV7-9, with 11 bases that match TRBD2. This CDR3 spans 17 amino acids. J was trimmed by 1 base and V by 6 bases; bases with no gene match: 5. From germline, CDR1 is SEHNR and CDR2 FQNEAQ (reference sequence). For the CDR3, the DNA is TGTGCCAGCAGTCCTACTAGCGGGAGTTCTGGGGCCAACGTCCTGACTTTC. Residues: CASSPTSGSSGANVLTF.

The V gene is TRBV5-1, the J gene TRBJ2-2; TRBD1 might be the D (5 bases). The germline gives CDR1 SGHRS, CDR2 YFSETQ. V lost 5 bases to trimming and J lost 0 bases, with 5 bases between them. The CDR3 is 13 amino acids. CDR3 amino acids: CASRTANTGELFF. Written as DNA, the CDR3 is TGCGCCAGCAGGACAGCGAACACCGGGGAGCTGTTTTTT.

J is TRBJ2-2 and V is TRBV9; 10 positions agree with TRBD2. The V and J ends lost 0 bases and 5 bases, in that order; junction bases with no gene match: 7. CDR1 is SGDLS, CDR2 YYNGEE, per germline. The CDR3 consists of 17 residues. The DNA of the CDR3 is TGTGCCAGCAGCGTAGGGACTAGCGGAATCGGAACCGGGGAGCTGTTTTTT. This gives the protein CASSVGTSGIGTGELFF.

CDR3 loop: CASRRLPSSTDTQYF. For the CDR3, the DNA is TGTGCCAGCAGGAGACTCCCCTCTAGCACAGATACGCAGTATTTT. The chain links TRBV6-5 to TRBJ2-3; no reliable D call. The CDR3 has 15 residues. The germline CDR1 and CDR2 sequences are MNHEY and SVGAGI. V lost 6 bases and J 0 bases, leaving 13 bases between the germline ends.

The V gene is TRBV19, the J gene TRBJ1-5, with a possible D match to TRBD1 (6 bases). Germline assignment: CDR1 LNHDA and CDR2 SQIVND (reference sequence). Deletions cut 7 bases from V and 10 bases from J, with 23 bases between. This CDR3 has 15 residues. In nucleotides, the CDR3 is TGTGCCAGTATGTCGCTCGGACAGCATATCGGACCCCAGCATTTT. Amino acid sequence: CASMSLGQHIGPQHF. The full variable domain, its missing parts supplied by reference TRBV19 and TRBJ1-5, is DGGITQSPKYLFRKEGQNVTLSCEQNLNHDAMYWYRQDPGQGLRLIYYSQIVNDFQKGDIAEGYSVSREKKESFPLTVTSAQKNPTAFYLCASMSLGQHIGPQHFGDGTRLSIL.

This sequence joins TRBV2 and TRBJ1-6; D gene uncertain. CDR1 SNHLY and CDR2 FYNNEI come from the germline V gene. V lost 8 bases and J 5 bases, leaving 7 bases between the germline ends. The CDR3 runs to 12 residues. CDR3: CASRGDNSPLHF. The CDR3 bases are TGTGCCAGCCGGGGAGATAATTCACCCCTCCACTTT.

A note on this clone: A much larger clonotype is one base distant, so this may be a read error. This CDR3 is CASSLGRDYEQYF. The DNA of the CDR3 is TGTGCCAGCAGCTTAGGCAGGGACTACGAGCAGTACTTC. The chain is built from TRBV7-9 and TRBJ2-7; D is possibly TRBD1 (5 bases). From germline, CDR1 is SEHNR and CDR2 FQNEAQ (reference sequence). Trimming pared 1 base from V and 3 bases from J, leaving 7 bases between. The CDR3 length is 13 residues.